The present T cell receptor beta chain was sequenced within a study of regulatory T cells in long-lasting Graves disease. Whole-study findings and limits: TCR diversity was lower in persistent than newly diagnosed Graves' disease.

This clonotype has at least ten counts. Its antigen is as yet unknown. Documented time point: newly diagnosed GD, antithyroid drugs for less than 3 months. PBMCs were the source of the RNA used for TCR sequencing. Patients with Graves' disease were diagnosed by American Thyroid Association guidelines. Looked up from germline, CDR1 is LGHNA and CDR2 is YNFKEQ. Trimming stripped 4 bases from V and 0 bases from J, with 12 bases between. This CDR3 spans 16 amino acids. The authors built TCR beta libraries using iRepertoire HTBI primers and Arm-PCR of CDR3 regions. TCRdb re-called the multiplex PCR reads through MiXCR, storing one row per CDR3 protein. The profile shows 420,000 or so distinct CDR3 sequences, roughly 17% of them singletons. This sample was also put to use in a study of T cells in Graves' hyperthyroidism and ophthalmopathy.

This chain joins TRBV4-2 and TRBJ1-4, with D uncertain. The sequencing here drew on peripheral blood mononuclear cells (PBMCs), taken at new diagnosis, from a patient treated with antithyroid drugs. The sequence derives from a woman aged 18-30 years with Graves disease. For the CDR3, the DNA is TGTGCCAGCAGCCGGGCCCCTCAAACAACTAATGAAAAACTGTTTTTT. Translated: CASSRAPQTTNEKLFF.